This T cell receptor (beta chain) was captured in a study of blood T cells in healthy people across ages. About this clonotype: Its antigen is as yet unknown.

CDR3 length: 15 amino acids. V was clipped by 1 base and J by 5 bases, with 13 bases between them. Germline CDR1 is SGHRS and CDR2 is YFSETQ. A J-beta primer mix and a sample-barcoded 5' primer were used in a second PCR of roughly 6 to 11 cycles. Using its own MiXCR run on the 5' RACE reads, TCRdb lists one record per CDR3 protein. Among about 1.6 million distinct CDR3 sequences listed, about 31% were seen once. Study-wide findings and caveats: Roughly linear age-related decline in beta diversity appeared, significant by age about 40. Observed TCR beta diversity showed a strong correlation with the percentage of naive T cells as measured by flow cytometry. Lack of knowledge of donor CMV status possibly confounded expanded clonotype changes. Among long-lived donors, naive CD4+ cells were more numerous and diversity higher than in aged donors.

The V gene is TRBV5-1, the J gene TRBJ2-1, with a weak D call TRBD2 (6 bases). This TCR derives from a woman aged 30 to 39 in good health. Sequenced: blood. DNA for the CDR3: TGCGCCAGCAGCTTGCTACCGGGAGAAAACAATGAGCAGTTCTTC. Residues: CASSLLPGENNEQFF.